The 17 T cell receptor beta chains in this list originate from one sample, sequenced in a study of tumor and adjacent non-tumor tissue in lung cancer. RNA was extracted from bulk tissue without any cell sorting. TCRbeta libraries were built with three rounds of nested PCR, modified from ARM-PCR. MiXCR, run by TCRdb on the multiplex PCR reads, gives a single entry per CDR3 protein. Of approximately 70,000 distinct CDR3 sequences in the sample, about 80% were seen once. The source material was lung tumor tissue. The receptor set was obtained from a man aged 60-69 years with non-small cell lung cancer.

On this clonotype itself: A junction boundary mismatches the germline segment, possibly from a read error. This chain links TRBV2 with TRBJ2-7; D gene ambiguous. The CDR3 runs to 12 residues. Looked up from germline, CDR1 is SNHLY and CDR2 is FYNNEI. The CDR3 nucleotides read TGTGACAGCTCCGGCAGCTCCTACGAGCAGTACTTC. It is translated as CDSSGSSYEQYF. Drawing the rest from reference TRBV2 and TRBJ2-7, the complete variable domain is EPEVTQTPSHQVTQMGQEVILRCVPISNHLYFYWYRQILGQKVEFLVSFYNNEISEKSEIFDDQFSVERPDGSNFTLKIRSTKLEDSAMYFCDSSGSSYEQYFGPGTRLTVT.

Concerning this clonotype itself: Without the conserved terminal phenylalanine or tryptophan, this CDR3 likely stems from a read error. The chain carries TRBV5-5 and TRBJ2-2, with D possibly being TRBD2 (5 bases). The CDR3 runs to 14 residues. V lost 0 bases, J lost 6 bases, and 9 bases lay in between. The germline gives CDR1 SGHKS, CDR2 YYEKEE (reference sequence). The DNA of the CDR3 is TGTGCCAGCAGCTTGGTGGAGGATTCCGGGGAGCTGTTTTCT. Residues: CASSLVEDSGELFS.

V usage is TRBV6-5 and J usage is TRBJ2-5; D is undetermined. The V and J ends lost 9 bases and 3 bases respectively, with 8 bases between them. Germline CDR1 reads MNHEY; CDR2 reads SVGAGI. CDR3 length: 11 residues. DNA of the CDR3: TGTGCCAGTGGTTACAAAGAGACCCAGTACTTC. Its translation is CASGYKETQYF.

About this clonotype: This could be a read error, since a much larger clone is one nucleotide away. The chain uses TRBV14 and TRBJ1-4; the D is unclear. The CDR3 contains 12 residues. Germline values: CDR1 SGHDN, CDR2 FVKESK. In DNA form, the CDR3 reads TGTGCCAGCAGCCAAGGATGGTCGGCAGCGACTTTT. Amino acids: CASSQGWSAATF.

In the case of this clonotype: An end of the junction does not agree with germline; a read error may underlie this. CDR3 nucleotide sequence: TGCAGCGTTGAAGTCAGTCGGACGAGAGGCTACATCTTC. As protein: CSVEVSRTRGYIF. The chain links TRBV29-1 to TRBJ1-2, with D hard to call. Germline V gives CDR1 SQVTM, CDR2 ANQGSEA. The CDR3 is 13 residues long. The complete variable domain, with remaining parts taken from reference TRBV29-1 and TRBJ1-2, reads SAVISQKPSRDICQRGTSLTIQCQVDSQVTMMFWYRQQPGQSLTLIATANQGSEATYESGFVIDKFPISRPNLTFSTLTVSNMSPEDSSIYLCSVEVSRTRGYIFGSGTRLTVV.

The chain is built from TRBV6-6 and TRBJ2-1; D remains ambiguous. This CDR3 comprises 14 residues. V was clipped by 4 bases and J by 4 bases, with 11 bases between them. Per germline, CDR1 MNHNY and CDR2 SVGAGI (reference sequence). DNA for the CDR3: TGTGCCAGCAGTTTAGAGCAGGAGTACAATGAGCAGTTCTTC. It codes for CASSLEQEYNEQFF.

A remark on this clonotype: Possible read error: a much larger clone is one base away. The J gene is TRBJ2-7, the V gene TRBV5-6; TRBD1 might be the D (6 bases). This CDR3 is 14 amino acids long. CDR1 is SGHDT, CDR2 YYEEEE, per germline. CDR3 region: CANSLNRDISEQYF. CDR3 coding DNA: TGTGCCAACAGCTTGAACCGGGACATCTCGGAGCAGTACTTC.

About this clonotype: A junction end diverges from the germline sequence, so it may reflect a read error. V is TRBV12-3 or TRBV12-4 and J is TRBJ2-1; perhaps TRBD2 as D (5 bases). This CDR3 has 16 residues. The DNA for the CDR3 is TGTGCCAGCACCTCCAGAGGGAGTGGTTCATACAACGAGCAGTTCTTC. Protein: CASTSRGSGSYNEQFF.

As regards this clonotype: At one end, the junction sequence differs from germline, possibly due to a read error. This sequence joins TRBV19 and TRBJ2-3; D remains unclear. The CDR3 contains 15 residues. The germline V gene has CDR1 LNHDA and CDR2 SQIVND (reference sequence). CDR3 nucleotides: TGTGCCTGTAGTATGCCCAGTGGTAGCACAGATACGCAGTATTTT. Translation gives CACSMPSGSTDTQYF.

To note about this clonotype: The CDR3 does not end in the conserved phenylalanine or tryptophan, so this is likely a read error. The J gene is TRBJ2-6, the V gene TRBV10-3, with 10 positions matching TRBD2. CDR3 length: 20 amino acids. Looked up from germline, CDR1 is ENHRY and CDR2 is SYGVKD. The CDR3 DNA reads TGTGCCATCAGTGAACATGGGACTAGCGCGAGGGACTCTGGGGCCAACCTCCTGACTATC. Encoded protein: CAISEHGTSARDSGANLLTI.

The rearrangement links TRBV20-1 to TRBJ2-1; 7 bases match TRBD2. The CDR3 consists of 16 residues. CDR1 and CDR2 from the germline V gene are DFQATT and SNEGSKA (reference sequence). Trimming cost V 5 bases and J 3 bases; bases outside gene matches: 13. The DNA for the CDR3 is TGCAGTGCTGGACTAGTGGGAGGTGGTTACTACAATGAGCAGTTCTTC. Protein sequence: CSAGLVGGGYYNEQFF.

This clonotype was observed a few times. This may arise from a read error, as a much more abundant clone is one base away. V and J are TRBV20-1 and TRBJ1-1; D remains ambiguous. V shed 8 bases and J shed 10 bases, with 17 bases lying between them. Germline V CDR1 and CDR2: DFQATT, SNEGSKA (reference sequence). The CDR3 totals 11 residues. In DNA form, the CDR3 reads TGCAGTACTTTCTATGACGGGCGAGCTTTCTTT. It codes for CSTFYDGRAFF.

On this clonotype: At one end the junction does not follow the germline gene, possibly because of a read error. The CDR3 coding sequence is TGTGCCAACAGTTACTCACATAATCAGCCCCAACACTTT. Protein sequence: CANSYSHNQPQHF. This chain joins TRBV6-5 and TRBJ1-5; D uncertain. CDR3 size: 13 residues. Germline assignment: CDR1 MNHEY and CDR2 SVGAGI.

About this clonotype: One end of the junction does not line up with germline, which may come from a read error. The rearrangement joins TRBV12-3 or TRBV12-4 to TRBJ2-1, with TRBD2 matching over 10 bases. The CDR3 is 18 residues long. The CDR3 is CASSFRTSGRSYSNEHFF. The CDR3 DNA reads TGTGCCAGCAGTTTCAGGACTAGCGGTCGCAGTTACAGCAATGAGCATTTCTTC.

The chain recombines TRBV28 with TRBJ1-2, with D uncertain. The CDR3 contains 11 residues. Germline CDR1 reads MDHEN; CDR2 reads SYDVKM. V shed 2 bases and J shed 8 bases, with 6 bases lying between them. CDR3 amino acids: CASSLGLGYTF. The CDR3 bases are TGTGCCAGCAGTTTAGGCCTCGGCTACACCTTC.

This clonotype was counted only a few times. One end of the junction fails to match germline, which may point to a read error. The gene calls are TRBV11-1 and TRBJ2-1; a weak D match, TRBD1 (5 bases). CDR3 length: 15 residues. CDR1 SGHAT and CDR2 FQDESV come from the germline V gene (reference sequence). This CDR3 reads CASSPDSGSYNEQFF. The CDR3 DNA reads TGTGCCAGCAGCCCCGACAGTGGCTCCTACAATGAACAGTTCTTC.

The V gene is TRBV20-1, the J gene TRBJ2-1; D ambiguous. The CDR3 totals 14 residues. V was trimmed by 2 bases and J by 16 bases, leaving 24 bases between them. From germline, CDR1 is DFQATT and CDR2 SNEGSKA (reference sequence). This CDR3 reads CSARPKSHYSEHFF. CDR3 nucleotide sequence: TGCAGTGCTAGACCAAAATCACACTACAGTGAACACTTCTTC.